The 13 T cell receptor beta chains given below trace back to one sample, sequenced in a study of blood T cell repertoires in COVID-19. TCRdb keeps only in-frame clones here, not all; method: immunoSEQ multiplex PCR. The sample comprises 390,000 or so clones, 75% to 90% of which are singletons, and around 5.1% rests with the top ten. Sequenced: PBMCs or T cells enriched from blood (not recorded which). All receptors come from a woman in her fifties or sixties who had recovered from COVID-19.

The rearrangement links TRBV12-3 or TRBV12-4 to TRBJ1-1; D remains unclear. There are 13 residues in the CDR3. Trimming shortened V by 5 bases and J by 4 bases, and 11 bases separated the two germline ends. The CDR3, as DNA: TGTGCCAGCAGTAAGCAGGCCATCACTGAAGCTTTCTTT. It encodes CASSKQAITEAFF.

V is TRBV11-3 and J is TRBJ1-2; TRBD1 matches 8 bases. CDR1 and CDR2 (germline): SGHNT, YENEEA. J lost 4 bases, V lost 0 bases, and 10 bases had no gene match. CDR3 length: 17 amino acids. The CDR3 spells CASSLDGAGGASYGYTF. The CDR3 region has the DNA TGTGCCAGCAGCTTAGATGGGGCAGGGGGCGCGAGCTATGGCTACACCTTC.

The chain uses TRBV10-3 and TRBJ1-2; D is unclear. V was clipped by 7 bases and J by 5 bases, with 14 bases between them. The CDR3 is 13 amino acids. The germline CDR1 and CDR2 sequences are ENHRY and SYGVKD. The CDR3 is CAIMEGITYGYTF. The CDR3 DNA is TGTGCCATCATGGAGGGAATCACTTATGGCTACACCTTC.

This rearrangement joins TRBV6-5 to TRBJ2-2; D possibly corresponds to TRBD1 (6 bases). The CDR3 extends over 12 amino acids. Germline-derived CDR1 and CDR2 are MNHEY and SVGAGI. Trimming took off 8 bases at V and 6 bases at J, with 10 bases between the two ends. The CDR3 nucleotides read TGTGCCAGCTTGACAGGTCCCGGGGAGCTGTTTTTT. This codes for CASLTGPGELFF.

The V gene is TRBV19, the J gene TRBJ2-5, with TRBD2 matching over 12 bases. CDR1 is LNHDA, CDR2 SQIVND, per germline (reference sequence). Germline trimming cut 6 bases from V and 4 bases from J; bases unmatched to any gene: 9. The CDR3 contains 16 residues. The CDR3 sequence is CASSSTPGLAGETQYF. The DNA of the CDR3 is TGTGCCAGTAGCTCAACACCGGGACTAGCGGGAGAGACCCAGTACTTC.

This clone was counted between two and nine times. The chain recombines TRBV27 with TRBJ1-6, with 7 bases aligning to TRBD1. The CDR3 extends over 13 amino acids. Per the germline V gene, CDR1 is MNHEY and CDR2 is SMNVEV (reference sequence). After removal of 5 bases from V and 11 bases from J, the junction contained 6 bases not matched to a gene. This chain's CDR3 is CASSDRQGAPLHF. The CDR3 coding sequence is TGTGCCAGCAGTGATAGACAGGGCGCACCCCTCCACTTT.

V usage is TRBV30 and J usage is TRBJ2-1, with D possibly matching TRBD2 (7 bases). The CDR3 is 14 amino acids. The ends were cut back, 0 bases at V and 2 bases at J, with 8 bases in the middle. Germline CDR1 reads GTSNPN; CDR2 reads SVGIG (reference sequence). CDR3 nucleotides: TGTGCCTGGAGTGTGGGGGGGCCCTACAATGAGCAGTTCTTC. Translated: CAWSVGGPYNEQFF.

The chain links TRBV6-5 to TRBJ1-1; 7 bases fit TRBD1. V lost 5 bases, J lost 4 bases, and 4 bases stayed unmatched. The CDR3 is made up of 13 amino acids. Germline CDR1 reads MNHEY; CDR2 reads SVGAGI. CDR3 in amino acids: CASSPSGGTEAFF. The CDR3 DNA is TGTGCCAGCAGTCCCTCAGGGGGCACTGAAGCTTTCTTT.

A single count supports this clone. This chain uses TRBV18 with TRBJ2-1, with a weak D call TRBD2 (5 bases). The V end was cut by 3 bases, the J end by 12 bases, with 18 bases between. Germline CDR1 is KGHSH and CDR2 is LQKENI. The CDR3 has 14 amino acids. The DNA for the CDR3 is TGTGCCAGCTCACCCGCTGATGTCGGGATTTCGCAGTTCTTC. Translating gives CASSPADVGISQFF.

This clone came up once. The chain couples TRBV6-5 to TRBJ1-6; the D is unclear. Germline V lookup: CDR1 MNHEY, CDR2 SVGAGI. V shed 0 bases and J shed 8 bases, with 5 bases lying between them. The CDR3 length is 13 residues. CDR3 sequence reads: CASSYSYDSPLHF. In nucleotides, the CDR3 is TGTGCCAGCAGTTACTCGTATGATTCACCCCTCCACTTT.

This clone was seen only a few times. The V and J genes are TRBV6-5 and TRBJ2-6; D call uncertain. The CDR3 extends over 16 amino acids. Trimming removed 0 bases at V and 3 bases at J, with 9 bases between. Germline assignment: CDR1 MNHEY and CDR2 SVGAGI. CDR3 sequence: CASSYSSGYGANVLTF. CDR3 DNA sequence: TGTGCCAGCAGTTACTCGTCAGGATATGGGGCCAACGTCCTGACTTTC.

The chain recombines TRBV3-1 (or the pseudogene TRBV3-2) with TRBJ2-7, with TRBD2 identical over 7 bases. Germline V gives CDR1 LGHDT, CDR2 YNNKEL (reference sequence). V was clipped by 6 bases and J by 3 bases; unmatched bases: 20. This CDR3 is 18 amino acids long. The CDR3 reads CASSQTNLAAHLGYEQYF. The CDR3 DNA reads TGTGCCAGCAGTCAGACCAATCTAGCGGCCCACCTCGGCTACGAGCAGTACTTC.

The V and J genes are TRBV25-1 and TRBJ1-5, with a possible D match to TRBD1 (6 bases). Per the germline V gene, CDR1 is MGHDK and CDR2 is SYGVNS. V was cut by 3 bases and J by 3 bases, with 15 bases left in between. This CDR3 spans 16 amino acids. CDR3 coding DNA: TGTGCCAGCAGTGAGGGTGCTGGGGGCCTCAATCAGCCCCAGCATTTT. Protein sequence: CASSEGAGGLNQPQHF.